A single sample is the source of the 10 T cell receptor beta chains below, sequenced in a study of beta chain features in type 1 diabetes. cDNA synthesis used the whole RNA isolate, giving expressed TCRB sequences. The method was immunoSEQ multiplex PCR; TCRdb's version includes in-frame clones alone and lacks a portion of them. This table holds a few hundred thousand clones, more than 13% found once. The sequencing input was naive CD4+ T cells from blood. These receptors came from a woman aged 18-35 years in good health.

This clone has only a few counts. V usage is TRBV29-1 and J usage is TRBJ2-5; possible D gene TRBD1, 6 bases. Trimming cost V 3 bases and J 0 bases, with 23 bases left between them. CDR1 and CDR2 from the germline V gene are SQVTM and ANQGSEA. This CDR3 is built from 18 residues. This CDR3 is CSVDPGQGTPPYQETQYF. The CDR3 coding sequence is TGCAGCGTTGATCCCGGGCAGGGGACCCCTCCCTACCAAGAGACCCAGTACTTC.

This clone was counted a few times. The rearrangement links TRBV29-1 to TRBJ1-1; weak D call: TRBD1 (6 bases). Trimming cost V 5 bases and J 0 bases, with 19 bases left between them. The CDR3 loop spans 16 amino acids. Germline V gene sequence: CDR1 SQVTM, CDR2 ANQGSEA. The CDR3 region has the DNA TGCAGCGTTATTAGACAGGAAACGGGGCTGAACACTGAAGCTTTCTTT. Translation: CSVIRQETGLNTEAFF.

The chain joins TRBV15 to TRBJ2-1; D may be TRBD1 (6 bases). The CDR3 is 14 residues long. CDR1 LNHNV and CDR2 YYDKDF come from the germline V gene (reference sequence). Trimming left V 4 bases short and J 6 bases short, with 13 bases between. In nucleotides, the CDR3 is TGTGCCACCAGCACAGACAGGCGTTTCAATGAGCAGTTCTTC. Translation gives CATSTDRRFNEQFF.

This clone has a handful of counts. The chain has TRBV18 and TRBJ2-7; 7 bases are shared with TRBD2. CDR1 is KGHSH and CDR2 is LQKENI in the germline V gene. This CDR3 region has 13 residues. After removal of 3 bases from V and 5 bases from J, the junction contained 4 bases not matched to a gene. Written as DNA, the CDR3 is TGTGCCAGCTCACCTGGGGAGGGGAACGAGCAGTACTTC. This encodes CASSPGEGNEQYF. The full variable domain, rest sourced from reference TRBV18 and TRBJ2-7, is NAGVMQNPRHLVRRRGQEARLRCSPMKGHSHVYWYRQLPEEGLKFMVYLQKENIIDESGMPKERFSAEFPKEGPSILRIQQVVRGDSAAYFCASSPGEGNEQYFGPGTRLTVT.

About this clone itself: Sequence at one end of the junction differs from germline and may be a read error. The V call is TRBV15, the J call TRBJ2-1; TRBD2 might be the D (6 bases). The germline V gene encodes CDR1 LNHNV and CDR2 YYDKDF (reference sequence). CDR3 size: 15 residues. CDR3 sequence: CATSTERVSSNEQFF. The CDR3 region has the DNA TGTGCCACCAGCACGGAGCGGGTTTCCTCCAATGAGCAGTTCTTC.

The chain recombines TRBV7-6 with TRBJ2-1; possibly TRBD2 for D (5 bases). CDR1 and CDR2 from the germline V gene are SGHVS and FNYEAQ. Trimming left V 5 bases short and J 6 bases short, with 14 bases between. CDR3 size: 14 residues. The CDR3 nucleotides are TGTGCCAGCAGCCGGGGAGACTACAGCAATGAGCAGTTCTTC. Encoded protein: CASSRGDYSNEQFF.

This clone was observed a handful of times. This chain joins TRBV30 and TRBJ1-5; 8 positions match TRBD1. V shed 2 bases, J shed 6 bases, and the junction held 12 bases outside the gene matches. The germline V gene encodes CDR1 GTSNPN and CDR2 SVGIG (reference sequence). The CDR3 contains 16 residues. CDR3 DNA: TGTGCCTGGAGTTCCTACAGGGGGAGTAGGAGTCAGCCCCAGCATTTT. It yields the protein CAWSSYRGSRSQPQHF.

This clone was seen only a few times. The V call is TRBV7-9, the J call TRBJ2-3; 9 positions match TRBD2. CDR1 is SEHNR and CDR2 is FQNEAQ in the germline V gene (reference sequence). V shed 4 bases, J shed 4 bases, and the junction held 12 bases outside the gene matches. CDR3 length equals 17 residues. DNA of the CDR3: TGTGCCAGCAGCTCCCTCATTTCAGCGGGAGGCCCAGATACGCAGTATTTT. It encodes CASSSLISAGGPDTQYF.

This clone has a handful of counts. The chain employs TRBV5-5 and TRBJ2-3, with a weak D call TRBD2 (6 bases). CDR3 length equals 15 residues. Trimming took off 4 bases at V and 3 bases at J, with 15 bases between the two ends. The germline V gene encodes CDR1 SGHKS and CDR2 YYEKEE (reference sequence). This CDR3 is CASSTLWGDTDTQYF. The CDR3 DNA is TGTGCCAGCAGCACTTTATGGGGGGATACAGATACGCAGTATTTT.

In its sample, this clone was seen a few times. The chain couples TRBV28 to TRBJ2-7; unclear D gene. The CDR3 spans 12 residues. V was trimmed by 5 bases and J by 6 bases, leaving 11 bases between them. Per germline, CDR1 MDHEN and CDR2 SYDVKM. The CDR3 reads CASSLPPLEQYF. CDR3 DNA: TGTGCCAGCAGTCTCCCCCCCCTCGAGCAGTACTTC.